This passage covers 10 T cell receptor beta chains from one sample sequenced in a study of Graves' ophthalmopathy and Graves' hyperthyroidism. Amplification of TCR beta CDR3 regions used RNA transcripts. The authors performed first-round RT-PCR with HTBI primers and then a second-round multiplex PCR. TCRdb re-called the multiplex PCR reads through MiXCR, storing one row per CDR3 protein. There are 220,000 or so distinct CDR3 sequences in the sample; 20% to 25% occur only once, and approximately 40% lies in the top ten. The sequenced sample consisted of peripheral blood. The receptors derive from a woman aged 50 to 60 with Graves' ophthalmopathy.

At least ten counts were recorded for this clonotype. The CDR3 DNA reads TGTGCCAGCAGTTATTATTCAGGAGGGCACCAGTTCGATACGCAGTATTTT. Protein sequence: CASSYYSGGHQFDTQYF. The chain employs TRBV6-2 or TRBV6-3 and TRBJ2-3, with D tentatively TRBD2 (6 bases). Per the germline V gene, CDR1 is MNHEY and CDR2 is SVGEGT. CDR3 length: 17 amino acids. The V gene lost 3 bases and the J gene lost 6 bases, with 22 bases spanning the gap.

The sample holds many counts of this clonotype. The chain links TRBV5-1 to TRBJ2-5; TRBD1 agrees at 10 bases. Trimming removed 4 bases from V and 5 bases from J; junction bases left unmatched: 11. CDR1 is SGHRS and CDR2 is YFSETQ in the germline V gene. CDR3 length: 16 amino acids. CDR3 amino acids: CASSPGTGASLETQYF. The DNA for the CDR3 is TGCGCCAGCAGCCCCGGGACAGGGGCGTCGTTGGAGACCCAGTACTTC.

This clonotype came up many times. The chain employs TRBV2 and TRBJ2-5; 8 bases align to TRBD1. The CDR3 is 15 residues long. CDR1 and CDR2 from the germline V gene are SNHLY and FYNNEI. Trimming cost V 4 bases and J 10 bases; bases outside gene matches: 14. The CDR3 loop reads CASSGTGTSRGDQYF. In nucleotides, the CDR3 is TGTGCCAGCAGTGGGACAGGGACCTCAAGGGGTGACCAGTACTTC.

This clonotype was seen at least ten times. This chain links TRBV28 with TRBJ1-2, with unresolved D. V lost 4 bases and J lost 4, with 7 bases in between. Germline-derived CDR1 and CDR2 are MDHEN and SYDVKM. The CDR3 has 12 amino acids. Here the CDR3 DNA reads TGTGCCAGCAGTTCCAACCTCTATGGCTACACCTTC. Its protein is CASSSNLYGYTF.

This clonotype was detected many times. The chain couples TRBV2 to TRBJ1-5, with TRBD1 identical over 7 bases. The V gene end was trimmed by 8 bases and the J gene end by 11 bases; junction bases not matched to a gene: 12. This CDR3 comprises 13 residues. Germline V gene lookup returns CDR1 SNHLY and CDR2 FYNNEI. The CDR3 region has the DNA TGTGCCAGCGTCTTGACAGGGAACGGGGCCCAGCATTTT. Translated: CASVLTGNGAQHF.

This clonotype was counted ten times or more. This chain's CDR3 is CSARAGTGTGNTGELFF. CDR3 coding DNA: TGCAGTGCTAGAGCCGGGACAGGGACGGGGAACACCGGGGAGCTGTTTTTT. The V and J genes are TRBV20-1 and TRBJ2-2; 9 bases map to TRBD1. V dropped 1 base and J dropped 1; count of bases not matched to a gene: 7. CDR1 and CDR2 (germline): DFQATT, SNEGSKA (reference sequence). The CDR3 runs 17 residues.

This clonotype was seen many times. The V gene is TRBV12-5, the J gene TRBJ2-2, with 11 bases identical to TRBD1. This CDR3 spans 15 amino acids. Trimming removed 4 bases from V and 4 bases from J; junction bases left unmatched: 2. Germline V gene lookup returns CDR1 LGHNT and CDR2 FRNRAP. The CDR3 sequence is CASGSGQGGTGELFF. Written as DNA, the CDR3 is TGTGCTAGTGGTTCGGGACAGGGGGGCACCGGGGAGCTGTTTTTT.

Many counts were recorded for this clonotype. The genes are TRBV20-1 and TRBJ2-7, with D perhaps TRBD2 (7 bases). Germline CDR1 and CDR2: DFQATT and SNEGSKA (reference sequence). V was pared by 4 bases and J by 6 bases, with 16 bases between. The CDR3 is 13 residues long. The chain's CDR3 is CSATGTREAEQYF. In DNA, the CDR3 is TGCAGTGCTACAGGGACACGGGAGGCCGAGCAGTACTTC.

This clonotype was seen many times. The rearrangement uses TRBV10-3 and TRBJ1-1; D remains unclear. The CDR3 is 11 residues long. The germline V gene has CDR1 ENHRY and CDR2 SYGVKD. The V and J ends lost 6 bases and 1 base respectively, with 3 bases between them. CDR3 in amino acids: CAIRGNTEAFF. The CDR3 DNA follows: TGTGCCATCAGAGGGAACACTGAAGCTTTCTTT.

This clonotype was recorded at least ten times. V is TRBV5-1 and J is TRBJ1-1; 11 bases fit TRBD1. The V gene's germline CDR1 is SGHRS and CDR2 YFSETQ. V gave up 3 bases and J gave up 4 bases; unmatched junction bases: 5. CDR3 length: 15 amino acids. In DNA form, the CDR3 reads TGCGCCAGCAGCTCGGGACAGGGGGTGGTCACTGAAGCTTTCTTT. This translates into CASSSGQGVVTEAFF.